This note documents a single TCR beta chain sequence. Its target is unknown. These data come from a study of shared clonotypes between healthy human individuals. Broader study findings: As a rule, naive subsets had a larger estimated richness than memory subsets. At large depth, rarefaction still showed sorted-subset sequencing to be incomplete. Clonotype sharing among donors was expected to depend on sequencing depth.

Clones were sequenced by immunoSEQ multiplex PCR, and TCRdb holds only the in-frame ones, with some missing. The sample shows about 1.4 million clones, about 96% of them seen only once. CDR1 and CDR2 from the germline V gene are LNHDA and SQIVND (reference sequence). The length of the CDR3 is 13 residues. V gave up 10 bases and J gave up 3 bases, with 15 bases separating them. The sequencing input was naive CD4+ T cells sorted from blood. The subset here: CD45RA+ positively selected. The receptor's source is a man aged 25 to 45 in good health. J is TRBJ1-1 and V is TRBV19; D gene uncertain. CDR3 DNA: TGTGCCACTAGCGACAAACCCCACACTGAAGCTTTCTTT. Amino acid sequence: CATSDKPHTEAFF.